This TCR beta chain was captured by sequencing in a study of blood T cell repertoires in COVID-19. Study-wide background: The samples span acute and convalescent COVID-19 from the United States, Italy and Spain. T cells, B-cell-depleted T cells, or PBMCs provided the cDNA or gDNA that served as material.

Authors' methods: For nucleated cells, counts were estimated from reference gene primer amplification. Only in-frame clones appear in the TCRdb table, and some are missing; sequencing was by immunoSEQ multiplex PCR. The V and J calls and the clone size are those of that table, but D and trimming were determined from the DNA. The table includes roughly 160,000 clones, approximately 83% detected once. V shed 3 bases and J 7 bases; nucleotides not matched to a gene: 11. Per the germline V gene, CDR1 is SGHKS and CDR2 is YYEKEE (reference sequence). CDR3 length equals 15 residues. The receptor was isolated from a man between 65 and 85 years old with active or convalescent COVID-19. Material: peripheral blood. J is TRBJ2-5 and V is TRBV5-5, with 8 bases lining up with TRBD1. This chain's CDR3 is CASSSPGQASGTQYF. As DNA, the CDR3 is TGTGCCAGCAGCTCTCCGGGACAGGCCTCCGGGACCCAGTACTTC.